The 4 T cell receptor beta chains below all came from one sample that was sequenced in a study of T-cell memory formation after mild COVID-19. TCRdb processed the 5' RACE reads anew with MiXCR; each CDR3 protein has one entry. The sample shows about 130,000 distinct CDR3 sequences, 16% of them seen only once. Sequenced: PBMCs or a T cell subset sorted from them (not recorded which). The receptors here all came from an adult woman who had mild COVID-19 (a few samples of this study predate the infection). Cell type and time point are not known.

Only a few counts were recorded for this clonotype. The V call is TRBV11-3, the J call TRBJ2-7; 8 positions match TRBD1. The germline CDR1 and CDR2 sequences are SGHNT and YENEEA. The junction had 17 bases not matched to a gene; V was cut back by 5 bases and J by 2 bases. The CDR3 is 18 residues long. CDR3 coding DNA: TGTGCCAGCAGCCCTCGACCAGGGGGCGCGAAGAACCCCTACGAGCAGTACTTC. The encoded protein is CASSPRPGGAKNPYEQYF.

This clonotype was recorded a few times. The chain has TRBV19 and TRBJ1-5; D remains ambiguous. Germline V gene lookup returns CDR1 LNHDA and CDR2 SQIVND (reference sequence). With 3 bases removed from V and 2 bases from J, the gap between germline ends came to 8 bases. The CDR3 loop spans 14 amino acids. The CDR3 region has the DNA TGTGCCAGTAGTATGTGGCAGGGCAATCAGCCCCAGCATTTT. As protein: CASSMWQGNQPQHF. Combining the CDR3 with reference TRBV19 and TRBJ1-5 gives the whole variable domain DGGITQSPKYLFRKEGQNVTLSCEQNLNHDAMYWYRQDPGQGLRLIYYSQIVNDFQKGDIAEGYSVSREKKESFPLTVTSAQKNPTAFYLCASSMWQGNQPQHFGDGTRLSIL.

This clonotype was seen a handful of times. This sequence joins TRBV11-1 and TRBJ1-1; weak D call: TRBD1 (5 bases). Deletions cut 5 bases from V and 6 bases from J, with 25 bases between. The CDR3 contains 17 residues. The germline gives CDR1 SGHAT, CDR2 FQDESV (reference sequence). The CDR3 here is CASSNPPGGTAPPEAFF. CDR3 sequence (DNA): TGTGCCAGCAGCAACCCTCCAGGCGGGACCGCCCCCCCTGAAGCTTTCTTT.

The V gene is TRBV6-5, the J gene TRBJ2-3, with a tentative D call TRBD1 (6 bases). The CDR3 length is 16 residues. Germline lookup yields CDR1 MNHEY and CDR2 SVGAGI. V was pared by 2 bases and J by 2 bases, with 14 bases between. In DNA form, the CDR3 reads TGTGCCAGCAGTTACCAGGGACACCTCCTCACAGATACGCAGTATTTT. This translates into CASSYQGHLLTDTQYF.